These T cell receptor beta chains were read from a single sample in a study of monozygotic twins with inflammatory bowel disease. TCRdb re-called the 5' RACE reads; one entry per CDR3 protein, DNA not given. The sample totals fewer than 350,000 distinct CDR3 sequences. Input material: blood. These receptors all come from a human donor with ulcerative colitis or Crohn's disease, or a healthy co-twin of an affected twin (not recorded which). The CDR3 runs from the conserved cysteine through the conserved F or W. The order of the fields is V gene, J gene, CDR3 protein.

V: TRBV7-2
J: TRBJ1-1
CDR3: CASSLGGTGSTEAFF

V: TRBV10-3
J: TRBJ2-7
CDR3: CAISEDTGEQYF

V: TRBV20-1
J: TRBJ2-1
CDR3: CSLLAGSVEQFF

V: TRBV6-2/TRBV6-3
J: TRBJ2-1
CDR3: CASSYNVLRGGYYNEQFF

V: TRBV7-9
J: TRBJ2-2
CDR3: CASSLTGGRAGELFF

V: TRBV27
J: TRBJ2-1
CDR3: CASVRSLSYNEQFF

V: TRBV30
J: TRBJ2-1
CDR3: CAWSPPGLAGGGEQFF

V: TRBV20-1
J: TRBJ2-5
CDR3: CSAQSGTIQETQYF

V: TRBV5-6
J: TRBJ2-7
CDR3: CASSWDRGRGEQYF

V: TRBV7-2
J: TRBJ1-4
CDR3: CASSLGGGGEKLFF

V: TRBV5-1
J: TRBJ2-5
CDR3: CASSLGGTGRAQETQYF

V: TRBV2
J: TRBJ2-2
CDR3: CASTRTSGSAGELFF

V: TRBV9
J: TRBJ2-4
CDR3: CASSVEAGLGNIQYF

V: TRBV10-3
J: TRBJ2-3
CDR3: CAISELAGGRTDTQYF

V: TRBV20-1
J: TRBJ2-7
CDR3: CSAPALGIYEQYF

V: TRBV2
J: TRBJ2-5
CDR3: CASSDGRLRAETQYF

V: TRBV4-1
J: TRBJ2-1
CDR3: CASSQTGGPYNEQFF

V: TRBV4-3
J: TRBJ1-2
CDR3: CASSPVGGSNYGYTF

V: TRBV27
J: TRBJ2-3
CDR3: CASSRGGGTDTQYF

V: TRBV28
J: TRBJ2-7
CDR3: CASSTPGTASYEQYF

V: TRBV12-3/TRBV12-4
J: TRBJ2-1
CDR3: CASSLKGATVKQFF

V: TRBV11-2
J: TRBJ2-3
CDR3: CASGMSTDTQYF

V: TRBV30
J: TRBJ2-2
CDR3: CAWVRTLGGKLFF

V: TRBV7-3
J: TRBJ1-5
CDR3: CASSFRTGPYQPQHF

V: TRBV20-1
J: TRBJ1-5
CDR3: CSARVEQGYNQPQHF

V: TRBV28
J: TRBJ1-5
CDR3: CASLTGAFNQPQHF

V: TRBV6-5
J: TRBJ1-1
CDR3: CASSDSGLNTEAFF